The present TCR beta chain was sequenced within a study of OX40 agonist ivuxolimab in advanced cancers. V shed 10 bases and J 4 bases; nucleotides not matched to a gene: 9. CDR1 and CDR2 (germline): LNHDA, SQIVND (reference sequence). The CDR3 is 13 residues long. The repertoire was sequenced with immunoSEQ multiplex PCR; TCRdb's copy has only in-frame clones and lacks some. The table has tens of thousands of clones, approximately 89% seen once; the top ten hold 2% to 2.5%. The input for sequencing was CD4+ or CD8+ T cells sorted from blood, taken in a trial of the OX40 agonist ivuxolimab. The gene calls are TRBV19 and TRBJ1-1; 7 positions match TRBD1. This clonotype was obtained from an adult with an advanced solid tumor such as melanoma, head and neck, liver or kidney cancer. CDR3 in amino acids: CATDTGAGTEAFF. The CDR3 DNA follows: TGTGCCACCGATACAGGGGCCGGCACTGAAGCTTTCTTT. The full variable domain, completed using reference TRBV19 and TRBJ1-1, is DGGITQSPKYLFRKEGQNVTLSCEQNLNHDAMYWYRQDPGQGLRLIYYSQIVNDFQKGDIAEGYSVSREKKESFPLTVTSAQKNPTAFYLCATDTGAGTEAFFGQGTRLTVV.